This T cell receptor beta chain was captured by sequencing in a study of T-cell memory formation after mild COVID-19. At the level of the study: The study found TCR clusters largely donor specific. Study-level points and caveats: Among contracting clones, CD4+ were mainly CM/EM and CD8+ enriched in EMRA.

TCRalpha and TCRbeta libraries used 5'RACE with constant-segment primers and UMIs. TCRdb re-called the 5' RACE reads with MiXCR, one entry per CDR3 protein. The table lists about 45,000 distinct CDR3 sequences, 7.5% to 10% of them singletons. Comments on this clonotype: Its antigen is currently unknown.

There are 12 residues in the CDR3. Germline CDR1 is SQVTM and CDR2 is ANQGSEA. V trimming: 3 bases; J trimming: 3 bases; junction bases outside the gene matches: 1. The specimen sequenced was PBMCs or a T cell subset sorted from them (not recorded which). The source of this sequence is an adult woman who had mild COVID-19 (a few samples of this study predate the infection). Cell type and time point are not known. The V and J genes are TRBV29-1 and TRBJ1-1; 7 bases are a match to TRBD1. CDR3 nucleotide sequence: TGCAGCGTTGATCAGGGGGACACTGAAGCTTTCTTT. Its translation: CSVDQGDTEAFF.